Reported below is one TCR beta chain. The data stem from a study of blood T cell repertoires in COVID-19. Turning to the study itself: The samples span acute and convalescent COVID-19 from the United States, Italy and Spain. Nucleic acid was either cDNA or gDNA, and it came from T cells, B-cell-depleted T cells, or PBMCs.

Germline CDR1 and CDR2: MDHEN and SYDVKM. V was trimmed by 3 bases and J by 8 bases, leaving 19 bases between them. The CDR3 loop spans 15 amino acids. Authors' analysis steps: From reference gene primer amplification, estimates of nucleated cell counts were derived. Data came from immunoSEQ multiplex PCR; TCRdb stores just in-frame clones and leaves some out. V, J and clone size were drawn from that table, and D and trimming were deduced from the DNA. Of under 350,000 clones in the sample, approximately 85% were seen once. The sample comprised peripheral blood. This chain links TRBV28 with TRBJ1-2; D may be TRBD1 (5 bases). The TCR comes from a woman in her seventies with acute or convalescent COVID-19. The CDR3 region is CASSLVGGRVGGYTF. The CDR3 region has the DNA TGTGCCAGCAGTTTGGTCGGTGGCAGGGTAGGCGGCTACACCTTC.